The 23 T cell receptor beta chains presented below share a single source sample, sequenced in a study of PD-1 blockade in classical Hodgkin lymphoma. Described time point: cycle 4 day 1 (C4D1), after more than five weeks of nivolumab. There was relapse after autologous stem cell transplantation in every patient, and there was variation in brentuximab vedotin exposure. Clones were sequenced by immunoSEQ multiplex PCR, and TCRdb holds only the in-frame ones, with some missing. In the table there are some 52,000 clones, roughly 86% of which are singletons. The material was peripheral blood mononuclear cells (PBMCs), obtained before the fourth cycle of nivolumab. Receptor source: a human donor with classical Hodgkin lymphoma.

The chain combines TRBV28 with TRBJ2-7; D unclear. V lost 2 bases and J lost 9, with 14 bases in between. The CDR3 extends over 13 amino acids. Germline V lookup: CDR1 MDHEN, CDR2 SYDVKM. CDR3 in amino acids: CASSLRTPLGQYF. For the CDR3, the DNA is TGTGCCAGCAGTTTAAGAACACCCCTCGGGCAGTACTTC.

The V gene is TRBV28, the J gene TRBJ1-5; D unclear. The V end lost 2 bases, the J end lost 1 base, and 3 bases lay between the germline ends. This CDR3 spans 13 amino acids. CDR1 and CDR2 (germline): MDHEN, SYDVKM. The CDR3 bases are TGTGCCAGCAGTTTACTAAGCAATCAGCCCCAGCATTTT. Translating gives CASSLLSNQPQHF.

This clone was seen a single time. The chain couples TRBV28 to TRBJ2-7, with a tentative D call TRBD2 (5 bases). CDR1 MDHEN and CDR2 SYDVKM come from the germline V gene. Trimming shortened V by 1 base and J by 6 bases, and 13 bases separated the two germline ends. CDR3 length: 14 amino acids. CDR3 in amino acids: CASSLSRGSSEQYF. CDR3 bases: TGTGCCAGCAGTTTATCACGGGGATCAAGCGAGCAGTACTTC.

The V and J genes are TRBV5-6 and TRBJ2-6; no reliable D call. Trimming took 0 bases from V and 0 from J, leaving 4 bases between them. This CDR3 is 15 amino acids long. Germline lookup yields CDR1 SGHDT and CDR2 YYEEEE. In DNA form, the CDR3 reads TGTGCCAGCAGCTTGGCCAGCTCTGGGGCCAACGTCCTGACTTTC. It codes for CASSLASSGANVLTF.

This clone was observed a few times. This chain links TRBV5-6 with TRBJ2-7; D possibly corresponds to TRBD1 (5 bases). The V gene lost 1 base and the J gene lost 2 bases, with 10 bases spanning the gap. CDR1 is SGHDT, CDR2 YYEEEE, per germline. The CDR3 sequence is 14 residues long. The CDR3 loop is CASSLWTSTYEQYF. CDR3 DNA sequence: TGTGCCAGCAGCTTGTGGACATCCACCTACGAGCAGTACTTC.

This CDR3 is CASSQSQPGQGAYEQYF. The DNA of the CDR3 is TGCGCCAGCAGTCAATCCCAACCGGGACAGGGGGCATACGAGCAGTACTTC. The genes are TRBV23-1 and TRBJ2-7; 12 bases align to TRBD1. TRBV23-1 is annotated as an ORF whose role is uncertain. CDR3 length: 17 residues. V shed 0 bases, J shed 4 bases, and the junction held 7 bases outside the gene matches.

The chain is built from TRBV10-3 and TRBJ2-7; 10 bases agree with TRBD2. Trimming removed 2 bases from V and 6 bases from J; junction bases left unmatched: 7. Germline V CDR1 and CDR2: ENHRY, SYGVKD. The CDR3 runs 15 residues. CDR3 coding DNA: TGTGCCATCAGTGAGCCGACTAGCGGGTCCAGCGAGCAGTACTTC. Translated, it gives CAISEPTSGSSEQYF.

V gene TRBV9 combines with J gene TRBJ2-7; TRBD1 aligns across 7 bases. The CDR3 spans 15 residues. Germline V gives CDR1 SGDLS, CDR2 YYNGEE. With 0 bases clipped from V and 1 base from J, the junction kept 4 bases outside the gene matches. The CDR3 nucleotides read TGTGCCAGCAGCGTAGCAGGGACAGCTTCCTACGAGCAGTACTTC. As protein: CASSVAGTASYEQYF. Supplemented by reference TRBV9 and TRBJ2-7, the full variable domain reads DSGVTQTPKHLITATGQRVTLRCSPRSGDLSVYWYQQSLDQGLQFLIQYYNGEERAKGNILERFSAQQFPDLHSELNLSSLELGDSALYFCASSVAGTASYEQYFGPGTRLTVT.

This clone was recorded a few times. The genes are TRBV27 and TRBJ1-4; perhaps TRBD1 as D (5 bases). Trimming removed 2 bases from V and 3 bases from J, with 10 bases in between. CDR3 length: 15 amino acids. Germline CDR1 MNHEY, CDR2 SMNVEV (reference sequence). The CDR3 DNA is TGTGCCAGCAGTTTAGGGGGAACGGCTAATGAAAAACTGTTTTTT. Encoded protein: CASSLGGTANEKLFF.

This clone was recorded once. The chain couples TRBV11-2 to TRBJ1-4; D is undetermined. The CDR3 is 15 amino acids. The V gene lost 1 base and the J gene lost 3 bases, with 9 bases spanning the gap. Germline CDR1 SGHAT, CDR2 FQNNGV. The CDR3 loop reads CASSLAGRSNEKLFF. In nucleotides, the CDR3 is TGTGCCAGCAGCTTAGCCGGGAGGTCTAATGAAAAACTGTTTTTT.

The V and J genes are TRBV7-3 and TRBJ2-1, with 9 nucleotides matching TRBD1. This CDR3 is 15 amino acids long. With V trimmed by 6 bases and J by 8 bases, 11 bases remained unmatched. Germline lookup yields CDR1 SGHTA and CDR2 FQGTGA. The CDR3 DNA is TGTGCCAGCAGAGCTGGGACAGGGAAGGGCGATGAGCAGTTCTTC. Its protein product is CASRAGTGKGDEQFF.

This clone was recorded once. This chain links TRBV27 with TRBJ2-7; TRBD1 matches 7 bases. Trimming at V came to 1 base and at J to 1 base, leaving 4 bases not matched to a gene. This CDR3 has 15 amino acids. Germline-derived CDR1 and CDR2 are MNHEY and SMNVEV (reference sequence). The CDR3 DNA follows: TGTGCCAGCAGTTTATATACAGGGGCGTCCTACGAGCAGTACTTC. Amino acids: CASSLYTGASYEQYF.

The chain uses TRBV28 and TRBJ1-5; TRBD1 matches 9 bases. The CDR3 is 14 amino acids. The trim removed 6 bases at V and 4 bases at J, leaving 4 bases unmatched. Germline V lookup: CDR1 MDHEN, CDR2 SYDVKM. This chain's CDR3 is CASSKDRGNQPQHF. The CDR3, as DNA: TGTGCCAGCAGCAAGGACAGGGGTAATCAGCCCCAGCATTTT.

V usage is TRBV20-1 and J usage is TRBJ2-7; TRBD1 agrees at 7 bases. Trimming took 6 bases from V and 4 from J; bases not matched to a gene: 3. The V gene's germline CDR1 is DFQATT and CDR2 SNEGSKA (reference sequence). The CDR3 loop spans 11 amino acids. CDR3 loop: CSAPDRYEQYF. The CDR3, as DNA: TGCAGTGCCCCGGACAGGTACGAGCAGTACTTC.

The chain has TRBV6-6 and TRBJ1-2, with 7 positions matching TRBD1. The length of the CDR3 is 16 residues. V was clipped by 0 bases and J by 0 bases; unmatched bases: 4. Germline V gene data show CDR1 as MNHNY and CDR2 as SVGAGI (reference sequence). The CDR3 DNA reads as TGTGCCAGCAGTTACTCTGGGGACAGCTCTAACTATGGCTACACCTTC. It is translated as CASSYSGDSSNYGYTF.

The chain has TRBV10-3 and TRBJ2-5; TRBD1 is a possible D gene (7 bases). V lost 6 bases and J 5 bases, leaving 13 bases between the germline ends. From germline, CDR1 is ENHRY and CDR2 SYGVKD. CDR3 length: 13 amino acids. CDR3 DNA sequence: TGTGCCATCAGGGAGGGGGCTCACGAGACCCAGTACTTC. Translating gives CAIREGAHETQYF.

This chain uses TRBV11-1 with TRBJ2-5, with TRBD1 matching over 8 bases. The CDR3 runs 16 residues. V lost 1 base, J lost 2 bases, and 6 bases stayed unmatched. Germline loops: CDR1 SGHAT, CDR2 FQDESV (reference sequence). CDR3 in amino acids: CASSLGRGLVQETQYF. CDR3 coding DNA: TGTGCCAGCAGCTTAGGCAGGGGGCTTGTTCAAGAGACCCAGTACTTC.

The chain uses TRBV5-7 and TRBJ2-3; 9 nucleotides line up with TRBD2. TRBV5-7 is treated as an ORF (open reading frame) with a function not yet certain. The trim removed 3 bases at V and 5 bases at J, leaving 13 bases unmatched. CDR3 size: 17 residues. CDR3 nucleotides: TGTGCCAGCAGCTGGGGTAGCGGGGGCCCCGGGGTAGATACGCAGTATTTT. Translated: CASSWGSGGPGVDTQYF.

The chain carries TRBV6-5 and TRBJ1-4; D might be TRBD1 (6 bases). Between the trimmed V and J ends, which lost 5 bases and 8 bases, there was a span of 15 bases. This CDR3 is built from 14 residues. Germline V lookup: CDR1 MNHEY, CDR2 SVGAGI. CDR3: CASSRAGAEEKLFF. The CDR3 nucleotides are TGTGCCAGCAGTCGCGCGGGGGCGGAAGAAAAACTGTTTTTT.

Remarks on this clone: Other DNA sequences in the same sample also yield this CDR3. The chain employs TRBV27 and TRBJ1-1; D is ambiguous. V gave up 2 bases and J gave up 0 bases, with 4 bases separating them. CDR1 is MNHEY, CDR2 SMNVEV, per germline (reference sequence). CDR3 length equals 13 residues. The CDR3 protein is CASSLTVNTEAFF. The CDR3 DNA reads TGTGCCAGCAGTTTAACCGTGAACACTGAAGCTTTCTTT.

This clone was seen once. The chain employs TRBV10-3 and TRBJ2-3; a weak D match, TRBD2 (7 bases). This CDR3 is built from 12 residues. V was shortened by 8 bases and J by 5 bases, with 11 bases between the two germline ends. Per the germline V gene, CDR1 is ENHRY and CDR2 is SYGVKD. The CDR3 DNA is TGTGCCATCGGGGGGGCGGGAGATACGCAGTATTTT. Translated, it gives CAIGGAGDTQYF.

The V call is TRBV7-2, the J call TRBJ2-7, with D hard to call. The CDR3 length is 15 residues. V lost 2 bases and J lost 3, with 14 bases in between. Per the germline V gene, CDR1 is SGHTA and CDR2 is FQGNSA. CDR3 DNA: TGTGCCAGCAGCTTATTCCTCGACACCATCTACGAGCAGTACTTC. Translated: CASSLFLDTIYEQYF.

The CDR3 coding sequence is TGTGCCAGCAGCTCACACTCATCATACGGCTACACCTTC. This translates into CASSSHSSYGYTF. This rearrangement joins TRBV7-2 to TRBJ1-2; D unresolved. Germline CDR1 is SGHTA and CDR2 is FQGNSA. V lost 4 bases to trimming and J lost 8 bases, with 14 bases between them. The CDR3 covers 13 residues.